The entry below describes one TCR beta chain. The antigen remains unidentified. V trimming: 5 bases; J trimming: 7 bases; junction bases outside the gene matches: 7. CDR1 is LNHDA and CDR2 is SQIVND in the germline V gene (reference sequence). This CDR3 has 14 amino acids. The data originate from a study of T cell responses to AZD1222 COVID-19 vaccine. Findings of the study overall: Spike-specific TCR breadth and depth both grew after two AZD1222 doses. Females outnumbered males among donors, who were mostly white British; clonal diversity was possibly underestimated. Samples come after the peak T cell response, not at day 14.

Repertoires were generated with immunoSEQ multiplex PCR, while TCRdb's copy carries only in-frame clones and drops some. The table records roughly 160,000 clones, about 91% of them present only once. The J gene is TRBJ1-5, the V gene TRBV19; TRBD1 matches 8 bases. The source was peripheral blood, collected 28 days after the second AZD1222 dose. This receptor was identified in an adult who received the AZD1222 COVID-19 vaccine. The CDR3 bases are TGTGCCAGTAGTCCCTACAGGGGGGAACAGCCCCAGCATTTT. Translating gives CASSPYRGEQPQHF.